This entry concerns a single T cell receptor (beta chain). Antigen specificity is unknown. The CDR3 contains 15 residues. CDR1 is SGHTA and CDR2 is FQGTGA in the germline V gene. This specimen belongs to a study of T cells expressing NK-cell markers. Study in general: Sorted CD3+CD56+NKG2C+, CD3+CD56+NKG2C- and CD3+CD56-NKG2C+ T-cell subsets were beta-chain profiled.

Study-wide points: As a fraction of CD8+ T cells, dominant NKG2C+ clonotypes reached about 1.0-7.0% in over 5 donors. Similarly, these clonotypes led the CD3+CD56-NKG2C+ fraction as well in a few donors. Whether expanded NKG2C+ T cell clones were HCMV specific stayed uncertain.

TCRdb reprocessed the 5' RACE reads, keeping one entry per CDR3 protein, no DNA. Here the sample table reports about 180,000 distinct CDR3 sequences. Sequencing was carried out using blood T cells: a sorted CD56 or NKG2C T cell subset, CD4+ or CD8+ T cells, or bulk PBMC T cells (not recorded which). The V and J genes are TRBV7-3 and TRBJ2-5. The origin of this receptor is a woman aged 18 to 75 in good health. CDR3: CASSLSSGSRETQYF.